A selection of T cell receptor beta chains follows, all from one sample in a study of CD8 T cells in ankylosing spondylitis. Each CDR3 protein is one row after TCRdb ran MiXCR on the 5' RACE reads. Of 700,000 to 850,000 distinct CDR3 sequences in the sample, roughly 10% were seen once. Sequenced input: blood, either unsorted or a sorted T cell fraction (not recorded which). The source is a male donor with ankylosing spondylitis. The CDR3 runs from the conserved cysteine through the conserved F or W. D genes are given only for firm matches. Expanded clones are given a class, and other clones once, few, many or no size at all.

abundance	v_gene	j_gene	d_gene	CDR3nt	CDR3aa
NA	TRBV5-6	TRBJ2-1	TRBD2	TGTGCCAGCAGCTTGCTCGGGACTAGCGGGGACAATGAGCAGTTCTTC	CASSLLGTSGDNEQFF
many	TRBV12-3/TRBV12-4	TRBJ2-7	NA	TGTGCCAGCAGTTTCCAGGGTACTACCTACGAGCAGTACTTC	CASSFQGTTYEQYF
few	TRBV9	TRBJ2-3	NA	TGTGCCAGCAGCGTGACTCCGGGACAAGATACGCAGTATTTT	CASSVTPGQDTQYF
many	TRBV5-1	TRBJ2-7	TRBD2	TGCGCCACCTCACCGACTAGCGGAGCCTACGAGCAGTACTTC	CATSPTSGAYEQYF
NA	TRBV6-5	TRBJ1-3	NA	TGTGCCAGCAGGTACGCCTCTGGAAACACCATATATTTT	CASRYASGNTIYF
many	TRBV4-3	TRBJ1-1	NA	TGCGCCAGCAGCCAAGATGTGGGCTGGGCGAGAAACACTGAAGCTTTCTTT	CASSQDVGWARNTEAFF
many	TRBV20-1	TRBJ1-2	NA	TGCAGTGCTCCACCCGGGGCCTACTTTAACTATGGCTACACCTTC	CSAPPGAYFNYGYTF
few	TRBV4-3	TRBJ2-5	NA	TGCGCCAGCAGCTCACTAGAATGGGCAGAGACCCAGTACTTC	CASSSLEWAETQYF
NA	TRBV6-2/TRBV6-3	TRBJ1-2	NA	TGTGCCAGCAGTACCCCGGGAAACAGGATCTTTAACTATGGCTACACCTTC	CASSTPGNRIFNYGYTF
many	TRBV5-5	TRBJ2-3	TRBD2	TGTGCCAGCAGCTTGAGGCTAGCGGGAGCGCGTATCACAGATACGCAGTATTTT	CASSLRLAGARITDTQYF
few	TRBV20-1	TRBJ2-1	NA	TGCAGTGCTGCCCCCCTAGCGTCTGAGCAGTTCTTC	CSAAPLASEQFF
NA	TRBV7-6	TRBJ2-1	NA	TGTGCCAGCAGCTTAGGACCAGACAGGACCTCCTTTTTCTTC	CASSLGPDRTSFFF
NA	TRBV20-1	TRBJ1-1	TRBD1	TGCAGTGCTAGGGACAGGGGGCTATCTGAAGCTTTCTTT	CSARDRGLSEAFF
NA	TRBV12-3/TRBV12-4	TRBJ2-3	TRBD2	TGTGCCAGCAGTTTCCGTCCGAGGTTCCTCTCTAGCGGGAGGGGGAATACGCAGTATTTT	CASSFRPRFLSSGRGNTQYF
NA	TRBV4-2	TRBJ1-3	NA	TGTGCCAGCAGCCAAGTACAGTTGGACAGTTCCGGAGCTGGAAACACCATATATTTT	CASSQVQLDSSGAGNTIYF
many	TRBV6-1	TRBJ1-3	NA	TGTGCCAGCAGTACAGGGTTCTCTGGAAACACCATATATTTT	CASSTGFSGNTIYF
few	TRBV12-3/TRBV12-4	TRBJ1-4	TRBD1	TGTGCCAGCAGTTTAGGGGACAGGGCGGCGGAAAAACTGTTTTTT	CASSLGDRAAEKLFF
many	TRBV12-3/TRBV12-4	TRBJ2-7	NA	TGTGCCAGCAGTAGAACCGGGGGTCCCTACGAGCAGTACTTC	CASSRTGGPYEQYF
NA	TRBV27	TRBJ2-2	NA	TGTGCCAGCGGTACCACCGGGGAGCTGTTTTTT	CASGTTGELFF
few	TRBV6-1	TRBJ2-1	TRBD1	TGTGCCAGCAGTGAATTACAGGGGGTTTACAATGAGCAGTTCTTC	CASSELQGVYNEQFF
NA	TRBV5-1	TRBJ1-5	NA	TGCGCCAGCAGCTTGGGTATGGGCAATAGCAATCAGCCCCAGCATTTT	CASSLGMGNSNQPQHF
NA	TRBV20-1	TRBJ2-4	NA	TGCAGTGCGCAGGACAGTTTAAACATTCAGTACTTC	CSAQDSLNIQYF